Listed below are T cell receptor beta chains from one sample, sequenced in a study of blood T cell repertoires in COVID-19. Assay: immunoSEQ multiplex PCR; the TCRdb copy retains only in-frame clones and omits some. In the table there are some 320,000 clones, 70% to 90% of which are singletons. Sample: peripheral blood. All receptors derive from a human donor in a cohort sampled during active COVID-19. The CDR3 runs from the conserved cysteine through the conserved F or W. D genes are given only for firm matches. Clone size is shown for a subset of rows, as once, few, many or a class of expanded clone.

CDR3 protein	CDR3 DNA	D gene	V gene	clone size	J gene
CATSESGTGSYGYTF	TGTGCCACCAGTGAGTCCGGGACAGGGAGCTATGGCTACACCTTC	TRBD1	TRBV24-1	once	TRBJ1-2
CASSYGLGGETQYF	TGTGCCAGCAGTTACGGGTTGGGCGGGGAGACCCAGTACTTC	-	TRBV6-5	-	TRBJ2-5
CASSQGQGHTEAFF	TGTGCCAGCAGTCAGGGACAGGGCCACACTGAAGCTTTCTTT	TRBD1	TRBV27	-	TRBJ1-1
CASRTDDTGELFF	TGTGCCAGCAGAACAGACGACACCGGGGAGCTGTTTTTT	-	TRBV12-3/TRBV12-4	-	TRBJ2-2
CASSTILGGNTEAFF	TGTGCCAGCAGCACGATCCTGGGGGGGAACACTGAAGCTTTCTTT	-	TRBV5-4	-	TRBJ1-1
CASSPGTTEAFF	TGTGCCAGCAGCCCGGGTACCACTGAAGCTTTCTTT	-	TRBV6-5	-	TRBJ1-1
CAWSGTGRQPQHF	TGTGCCTGGAGTGGGACAGGGAGGCAGCCCCAGCATTTT	TRBD1	TRBV30	-	TRBJ1-5
CASSAGSRTGEDTQYF	TGTGCCAGCAGCGCGGGGTCTCGGACAGGGGAAGATACGCAGTATTTT	TRBD1	TRBV7-3	-	TRBJ2-3
CASSELSSGGSNEQFF	TGCGCCAGCAGTGAGTTGTCTAGCGGGGGTTCCAATGAGCAGTTCTTC	TRBD2	TRBV10-1	-	TRBJ2-1
CATSDGRASGNTIYF	TGTGCCACCAGTGATGGGAGGGCTTCTGGAAACACCATATATTTT	-	TRBV24-1	-	TRBJ1-3
CASSPPAGGNTDTQYF	TGTGCCAGCAGTCCCCCAGCAGGGGGGAATACAGATACGCAGTATTTT	-	TRBV27	-	TRBJ2-3
CASSFSPGHQPQHF	TGTGCCAGCAGTTTTTCCCCAGGGCATCAGCCCCAGCATTTT	-	TRBV27	few	TRBJ1-5
CASSLKAGDFPYEQYF	TGTGCCAGCAGCTTGAAAGCGGGGGACTTCCCCTACGAGCAGTACTTC	TRBD2	TRBV7-9	-	TRBJ2-7
CASSVEPGGDQETQYF	TGTGCCAGCAGCGTAGAGCCAGGGGGCGACCAAGAGACCCAGTACTTC	TRBD1	TRBV9	-	TRBJ2-5
CASSLAAGNSYNEQFF	TGTGCCAGCAGCTTAGCGGCAGGGAACTCCTACAATGAGCAGTTCTTC	-	TRBV7-8	once	TRBJ2-1
CASSISPVTNYGYTF	TGTGCCAGTAGTATATCACCAGTAACCAACTATGGCTACACCTTC	-	TRBV19	once	TRBJ1-2
CASKQGGANYGYTF	TGCGCCAGCAAACAGGGAGGGGCTAACTATGGCTACACCTTC	-	TRBV5-1	once	TRBJ1-2
CASSLRRTGEQYF	TGTGCCAGCAGCCTGCGACGAACAGGCGAGCAGTACTTC	-	TRBV7-2	-	TRBJ2-7
CASRPRHFGNTIYF	TGTGCCAGCAGACCGCGACACTTCGGAAACACCATATATTTT	-	TRBV2	once	TRBJ1-3
CASSLSLSDTQYF	TGCGCCAGCAGCTTGTCTCTCAGTGATACGCAGTATTTT	-	TRBV5-1	few	TRBJ2-3
CASSQGWTNYGYTF	TGTGCCAGCAGCCAAGGGTGGACAAACTATGGCTACACCTTC	-	TRBV3-1/TRBV3-2	once	TRBJ1-2
CASSQGRLLATSTDTQYF	TGTGCCAGCAGCCAAGGGCGGTTGCTGGCGACTAGCACAGATACGCAGTATTTT	-	TRBV3-1/TRBV3-2	few	TRBJ2-3
CASSWTYGVGLYGYTF	TGTGCCAGCAGCTGGACCTACGGGGTAGGACTCTATGGCTACACCTTC	-	TRBV5-8	-	TRBJ1-2
CSVAHRNYGYTF	TGCAGCGTTGCCCACCGGAACTATGGCTACACCTTC	-	TRBV29-1	-	TRBJ1-2
CASSVSLAGSYEQYF	TGTGCCAGCAGCGTCAGTCTAGCGGGGAGTTACGAGCAGTACTTC	TRBD2	TRBV9	-	TRBJ2-7
CASSDDRSNTEAFF	TGTGCCAGCAGTGATGACAGGAGTAACACTGAAGCTTTCTTT	-	TRBV2	-	TRBJ1-1
CASSRDLGGQGSETQYF	TGCGCCAGCAGCCGAGACTTGGGTGGTCAGGGATCGGAGACCCAGTACTTC	-	TRBV10-1	-	TRBJ2-5
CAISGQMNTEAFF	TGTGCCATCTCCGGACAGATGAACACTGAAGCTTTCTTT	-	TRBV10-3	-	TRBJ1-1
CASSEQQGSGIYF	TGTGCCAGCAGCGAGCAACAGGGGTCTGGCATATATTTT	TRBD1	TRBV7-7	-	TRBJ1-3
CASSQEGLGSGGNTIYF	TGTGCCAGCAGCCAAGAAGGACTGGGGAGTGGAGGAAACACCATATATTTT	-	TRBV14	few	TRBJ1-3
CASSQGQGGFYEQYF	TGTGCCAGCAGCCAAGGACAGGGGGGTTTTTACGAGCAGTACTTC	TRBD1	TRBV14	-	TRBJ2-7
CASSWMGQGRYGYTF	TGCGCCAGCAGCTGGATGGGACAGGGGAGGTATGGCTACACCTTC	TRBD1	TRBV5-1	-	TRBJ1-2
CAIHRYLNQPQHF	TGTGCCATCCATCGGTACCTCAATCAGCCCCAGCATTTT	-	TRBV6-5	few	TRBJ1-5
CASSGSLGARGGSYEQYF	TGTGCCAGCAGTGGGTCATTGGGAGCAAGGGGGGGCTCCTACGAGCAGTACTTC	-	TRBV6-1	-	TRBJ2-7
CSVDRTDTQYF	TGCAGCGTTGACAGGACAGATACGCAGTATTTT	-	TRBV29-1	-	TRBJ2-3
CASSVDSALGYTF	TGCGCCAGCAGCGTCGACAGCGCCTTAGGCTACACCTTC	-	TRBV5-1	-	TRBJ1-2
CASRTESNQPQHF	TGTGCCAGCAGGACAGAGAGCAATCAGCCCCAGCATTTT	-	TRBV2	few	TRBJ1-5
CASSFGTGAEYEQYF	TGTGCCAGCAGTTTCGGGACAGGGGCAGAGTACGAGCAGTACTTC	TRBD1	TRBV6-5	-	TRBJ2-7
CASSEDRGGEETQYF	TGTGCCAGTAGTGAGGACAGGGGAGGCGAAGAGACCCAGTACTTC	TRBD1	TRBV19	-	TRBJ2-5
CASSFRDRGNTEAFF	TGTGCCAGCAGTTTCCGGGACAGGGGAAACACTGAAGCTTTCTTT	TRBD1	TRBV6-5	-	TRBJ1-1
CASSNRGGNSPLHF	TGTGCCAGTTCTAACAGGGGAGGTAATTCACCCCTCCACTTT	TRBD1	TRBV6-5	-	TRBJ1-6
CASSLNRGDGYGYTF	TGTGCCAGCTCCCTCAACAGGGGAGACGGCTATGGCTACACCTTC	TRBD1	TRBV18	-	TRBJ1-2
CASSLMTALNTEAFF	TGTGCCAGCAGCTTAATGACAGCCTTGAACACTGAAGCTTTCTTT	-	TRBV7-2	once	TRBJ1-1
CASTNLQVSDTEAFF	TGTGCCAGTACCAACTTACAGGTCTCGGACACTGAAGCTTTCTTT	-	TRBV19	-	TRBJ1-1
CATSDSSQGARGYTF	TGTGCCACCAGTGATTCGTCTCAGGGGGCGCGAGGCTACACCTTC	TRBD1	TRBV24-1	-	TRBJ1-2
CASSFPLSPGTPGNEQFF	TGTGCCAGCAGCTTCCCGCTTTCCCCCGGGACACCCGGCAATGAGCAGTTCTTC	-	TRBV7-8	-	TRBJ2-1